One sample yielded the 14 T cell receptor beta chains listed below, sequenced in a study of blood T cell repertoires in COVID-19. Some clones are missing from TCRdb's copy, which holds only in-frame ones; the method was immunoSEQ multiplex PCR. The data contain tens of thousands of clones, roughly 76% of them singletons. The material sequenced was peripheral blood. The receptors derive from a woman over 75 with active or convalescent COVID-19.

This clone showed up just a few times. The chain uses TRBV3-1 (or the pseudogene TRBV3-2) and TRBJ2-2, with 9 nucleotides matching TRBD1. The germline gives CDR1 LGHDT, CDR2 YNNKEL (reference sequence). J lost 8 bases, V lost 3 bases, and 10 bases had no gene match. This CDR3 contains 16 residues. CDR3 nucleotide sequence: TGTGCCAGCAGCCAGCATACAGGGGGCGCTTTGGGGGAGCTGTTTTTT. Translating gives CASSQHTGGALGELFF.

J is TRBJ1-2 and V is TRBV6-2 or TRBV6-3; no firm D call. The CDR3 is 13 residues long. CDR1 is MNHEY and CDR2 is SVGEGT in the germline V gene. Trimming stripped 0 bases from V and 8 bases from J, with 10 bases between. This chain's CDR3 is CASSYSQAIGYTF. DNA for the CDR3: TGTGCCAGCAGTTACTCGCAGGCGATCGGCTACACCTTC.

The chain uses TRBV5-6 and TRBJ1-5, with 11 bases that match TRBD1. CDR1 is SGHDT, CDR2 YYEEEE, per germline. The CDR3 is 17 amino acids. V shed 0 bases and J 3 bases; nucleotides not matched to a gene: 5. As DNA, the CDR3 is TGTGCCAGCAGCTTGGCCGGGACAGGGGGATACAATCAGCCCCAGCATTTT. Protein sequence: CASSLAGTGGYNQPQHF.

The genes are TRBV6-2 or TRBV6-3 and TRBJ2-7, with 7 nucleotides matching TRBD2. Germline-derived CDR1 and CDR2 are MNHEY and SVGEGT. The CDR3 is 14 residues long. V lost 2 bases and J lost 3; bases outside the gene matches: 4. CDR3 sequence reads: CASSYGGGGYEQYF. CDR3 DNA: TGTGCCAGCAGTTACGGCGGGGGTGGCTACGAGCAGTACTTC.

The CDR3 is CASSPRQGTEAFF. The CDR3 nucleotides read TGTGCCAGCAGTCCTCGACAGGGTACTGAAGCTTTCTTT. The chain has TRBV6-5 and TRBJ1-1; 7 positions match TRBD1. Unmatched junction bases numbered 5, after V lost 5 bases and J lost 5 bases. CDR1 and CDR2 (germline): MNHEY, SVGAGI. The CDR3 sequence is 13 residues long.

The V and J genes are TRBV19 and TRBJ2-7; D is possibly TRBD1 (6 bases). Germline V CDR1 and CDR2: LNHDA, SQIVND (reference sequence). V lost 5 bases to trimming and J lost 6 bases, with 14 bases between them. CDR3 length equals 13 residues. In DNA, the CDR3 is TGTGCCAGTAGTGGGTCCAGGGGTTCCGAGCAGTACTTC. Amino acid sequence: CASSGSRGSEQYF.

The chain uses TRBV2 and TRBJ1-6; possible D gene TRBD1, 6 bases. V was pared by 4 bases and J by 6 bases, with 16 bases between. CDR1 SNHLY and CDR2 FYNNEI come from the germline V gene. This CDR3 comprises 16 residues. The chain's CDR3 is CASSVYLEDSNSPLHF. The CDR3, as DNA: TGTGCCAGCAGTGTGTACCTAGAGGACAGTAATTCACCCCTCCACTTT.

This clone has just one count. The V and J genes are TRBV29-1 and TRBJ2-3, with a possible D match to TRBD2 (5 bases). V was pared by 3 bases and J by 3 bases, with 13 bases between. The CDR3 has 14 amino acids. In germline, CDR1 is SQVTM, CDR2 ANQGSEA. CDR3 nucleotide sequence: TGCAGCGTTGAGGGCCGTGGCGGGACAGATACGCAGTATTTT. It codes for CSVEGRGGTDTQYF.

The genes are TRBV6-1 and TRBJ2-7; weak D call: TRBD1 (6 bases). With 0 bases removed from V and 7 bases from J, the gap between germline ends came to 13 bases. The CDR3 runs 14 residues. CDR1 is MNHNS and CDR2 is SASEGT in the germline V gene. The CDR3 nucleotides read TGTGCCAGCAGTGAAGCCGAGGCAGGGGAGGAGCAGTACTTC. This encodes CASSEAEAGEEQYF.

J is TRBJ2-3 and V is TRBV14; maybe TRBD2 (5 bases). This CDR3 region has 13 residues. Trimming shortened V by 4 bases and J by 9 bases, and 14 bases separated the two germline ends. CDR1 and CDR2 from the germline V gene are SGHDN and FVKESK. Here the CDR3 reads CASSPARGGTQYF. The CDR3 DNA reads TGTGCCAGCAGCCCGGCTCGGGGTGGCACGCAGTATTTT.

This clone came up a few times. The chain combines TRBV6-5 with TRBJ1-1; D possibly corresponds to TRBD1 (5 bases). In germline, CDR1 is MNHEY, CDR2 SVGAGI. Deletions cut 6 bases from V and 1 base from J, with 12 bases between. The CDR3 runs 14 residues. The CDR3 nucleotides are TGTGCCAGCAGGGGGGGACTTCAGAACACTGAAGCTTTCTTT. It yields the protein CASRGGLQNTEAFF.

The table lists this clone with a few counts. The CDR3 DNA sequence: TGTGCCTGGACTATGGGACACCTTAACACCGGGGAGCTGTTTTTT. Its translation: CAWTMGHLNTGELFF. V and J are TRBV30 and TRBJ2-2; D is possibly TRBD1 (6 bases). V shed 4 bases and J shed 2 bases, with 14 bases lying between them. The germline V gene has CDR1 GTSNPN and CDR2 SVGIG (reference sequence). The CDR3 is 15 residues long.

The J gene is TRBJ1-6, the V gene TRBV28; 7 nucleotides align to TRBD1. J gave up 1 base and V 7 bases, and 7 bases lay outside the gene matches. CDR3 length: 16 amino acids. Germline CDR1 and CDR2: MDHEN and SYDVKM. The CDR3 nucleotides read TGTGCCAGCACCACGGCAGGGGGTTCCTATAATTCACCCCTCCACTTT. This encodes CASTTAGGSYNSPLHF.

This clone was counted once. The V and J genes are TRBV7-2 and TRBJ1-5, with a possible D match to TRBD1 (5 bases). V lost 5 bases and J lost 6, with 17 bases in between. Germline V CDR1 and CDR2: SGHTA, FQGNSA. The CDR3 length is 15 residues. This CDR3 reads CASSLGLSGIQPQHF. The CDR3 DNA is TGTGCCAGCAGCCTGGGACTCTCGGGGATTCAGCCCCAGCATTTT.